This TCR beta chain was captured by sequencing in a study of Graves' ophthalmopathy and Graves' hyperthyroidism. Study-level results: The authors also found most expanded thyroid clonotypes above 0.001 frequency in blood.

At least ten counts were recorded for this clonotype. The antigen remains unidentified. The germline CDR1 and CDR2 sequences are MNHEY and SVGAGI. The CDR3 consists of 15 residues. With V trimmed by 2 bases and J by 3 bases, 3 bases remained unmatched. Exclusion applied to patients with other autoimmune diseases, uncontrolled infections, pregnancy or lactation. A diagnosis was made from clinical symptoms together with serum thyroxine, TRAb, thyroid ultrasound and orbital computed tomography. RNA transcripts provided the template for amplifying TCR beta CDR3 regions. HTBI primers were used in a first-round RT-PCR, which preceded a second-round multiplex PCR. TCRdb reanalysed the multiplex PCR reads using MiXCR and keeps one entry per CDR3 protein. The table has around 400,000 distinct CDR3 sequences, under 25% seen once.

The chain couples TRBV6-5 to TRBJ2-4; 8 nucleotides match TRBD1. The sequenced material came from peripheral blood. This clonotype was obtained from a woman between 18 and 30 years old with stable Graves' hyperthyroidism. The CDR3 DNA reads as TGTGCCAGCAGTTACACAGGGGGAGGCAAAAACATTCAGTACTTC. Its protein product is CASSYTGGGKNIQYF.